This T cell receptor (beta chain) was retrieved from a study of T cell responses to AZD1222 COVID-19 vaccine. The protocol was immunoSEQ multiplex PCR, while the TCRdb copy is restricted to in-frame clones and leaves out a portion. The profile covers around 84,000 clones, with 87% appearing a single time and around 1.5% taken by the ten largest. The input for sequencing was peripheral blood, taken on day 0 of AZD1222 vaccination. The clonotype was recovered from an adult in good health.

The CDR3 loop is CASSLDIADYEQYF. As DNA, the CDR3 is TGTGCCAGCAGCTTGGACATAGCGGACTACGAGCAGTACTTC. This rearrangement joins TRBV5-6 to TRBJ2-7; TRBD2 might be the D (6 bases). CDR3 length: 14 residues. With 0 bases removed from V and 3 bases from J, the gap between germline ends came to 10 bases. The germline CDR1 and CDR2 sequences are SGHDT and YYEEEE.